This T cell receptor (beta chain) was sequenced during a study of cytomegalovirus exposure and HLA in healthy donors. PCR amplification relied on 60 Vbeta primers (plus 13 Jbeta primers). Clones were read by immunoSEQ multiplex PCR, and TCRdb kept only the in-frame ones, dropping some. The data hold about 190,000 clones, with about 70% observed a single time. Findings and limits, study-wide: Later analysis revealed greater clonal expansion in HLA-associated TCR beta chains than in equally common others. TCR beta V- and J-gene trimming was later associated with a missense DCLRE1C variant.

The sample holds a few counts of this clone. Antigen specificity is unknown. Germline trimming cut 4 bases from V and 2 bases from J; bases unmatched to any gene: 9. Looked up from germline, CDR1 is LNHDA and CDR2 is SQIVND (reference sequence). The CDR3 totals 16 residues. Sequencing was carried out using PBMCs. This chain connects TRBV19 to TRBJ2-3; TRBD1 aligns across 7 bases. This TCR was recovered from a woman in her 30s in good health and CMV-seronegative. The CDR3 sequence: CASSTTGTFYTDTQYF. CDR3 sequence (DNA): TGTGCCAGTAGTACGACAGGGACCTTCTACACAGATACGCAGTATTTT.